The 11 T cell receptor beta chains listed next were all sequenced from one sample in a study of T-cell reconstitution after alpha-beta-depleted transplantation in children. During its preparation, the TCRbeta library received unique molecular identifiers. TCRdb re-derived calls from the PCR reads in MiXCR, one entry per CDR3 protein. The sample includes fewer than 700,000 distinct CDR3 sequences, about an eighth of them seen just once. The sample was PBMCs, mostly from graft donor cells, taken 360 days after TCRalphabeta/CD19-depleted stem cell transplant. These receptors came from a male patient younger than 18 who had a stem cell transplant for acute myeloid leukemia, so the T cells may come from the graft donor.

This clonotype was observed many times. The J gene is TRBJ2-3, the V gene TRBV6-2 or TRBV6-3; 12 positions match TRBD2. The CDR3 length is 16 residues. Germline trimming cut 4 bases from V and 2 bases from J; bases unmatched to any gene: 4. Looked up from germline, CDR1 is MNHEY and CDR2 is SVGEGT. CDR3 residues: CASSFGLAGSTDTQYF. The CDR3 nucleotides read TGTGCCAGCAGTTTCGGACTAGCGGGGTCCACAGATACGCAGTATTTT.

This clonotype came up a few times. The J gene is TRBJ2-1, the V gene TRBV7-6; D possibly corresponds to TRBD2 (6 bases). The V end lost 1 base, the J end lost 2 bases, and 18 bases lay between the germline ends. Germline V gene lookup returns CDR1 SGHVS and CDR2 FNYEAQ. The CDR3 covers 18 residues. CDR3 sequence (DNA): TGTGCCAGCAGCTTAGTAGATGCAGGACTACGTGCCTACAATGAGCAGTTCTTC. Translated: CASSLVDAGLRAYNEQFF.

V is TRBV10-3 and J is TRBJ2-3; 10 bases map to TRBD2. J gave up 1 base and V 0 bases, and 4 bases lay outside the gene matches. CDR3 length equals 17 residues. Germline assignment: CDR1 ENHRY and CDR2 SYGVKD. This chain's CDR3 is CAISESVLAGGTDTQYF. The CDR3 region has the DNA TGTGCCATCAGTGAGTCCGTCCTAGCGGGAGGCACAGATACGCAGTATTTT.

This clonotype was found many times. J is TRBJ2-5 and V is TRBV27; no definite D call. The germline V and J ends were trimmed by 0 bases and 4 bases, with 9 bases remaining between them. The CDR3 covers 14 residues. Germline CDR1 MNHEY, CDR2 SMNVEV (reference sequence). CDR3 DNA: TGTGCCAGCAGTTTATCAGGGCCGGGAGAGACCCAGTACTTC. Translation: CASSLSGPGETQYF.

This clonotype was picked up many times. This sequence joins TRBV15 and TRBJ2-1; weak D call: TRBD1 (5 bases). Germline V gene sequence: CDR1 LNHNV, CDR2 YYDKDF (reference sequence). The CDR3 loop spans 13 amino acids. Trimming cost V 0 bases and J 12 bases, with 12 bases left between them. CDR3 sequence (DNA): TGTGCCACCAGCAGAGATCCCAGGGAAGTGCAGTTCTTC. Translation: CATSRDPREVQFF.

This clonotype was seen at least ten times. The V gene is TRBV9, the J gene TRBJ2-3; D perhaps matches TRBD1 (6 bases). Germline CDR1 and CDR2: SGDLS and YYNGEE. Trimming stripped 2 bases from V and 7 bases from J, with 14 bases between. CDR3 length equals 14 residues. As DNA, the CDR3 is TGTGCCAGCAGCGTTTCGACAGGCGGAAATACGCAGTATTTT. The encoded protein is CASSVSTGGNTQYF.

The rearrangement joins TRBV20-1 to TRBJ2-7, with TRBD2 matching over 7 bases. This CDR3 is 14 amino acids long. V shed 2 bases and J 2 bases; nucleotides not matched to a gene: 6. Germline V lookup: CDR1 DFQATT, CDR2 SNEGSKA (reference sequence). This CDR3 is CSARPAGAAYEQYF. In nucleotides, the CDR3 is TGCAGTGCTAGACCGGCGGGAGCAGCCTACGAGCAGTACTTC.

This rearrangement joins TRBV7-2 to TRBJ2-1; 7 bases align to TRBD2. From germline, CDR1 is SGHTA and CDR2 FQGNSA. Trimming at V came to 6 bases and at J to 4 bases, leaving 12 bases not matched to a gene. This CDR3 is 16 amino acids long. The CDR3 DNA sequence: TGTGCCAGCAGTCTAGTAGGGAGCGGGGTTTACAATGAGCAGTTCTTC. It encodes CASSLVGSGVYNEQFF. Combining the CDR3 with reference TRBV7-2 and TRBJ2-1 gives the whole variable domain GAGVSQSPSNKVTEKGKDVELRCDPISGHTALYWYRQSLGQGLEFLIYFQGNSAPDKSGLPSDRFSAERTGGSVSTLTIQRTQQEDSAVYLCASSLVGSGVYNEQFFGPGTRLTVL.

This clonotype appeared a few times. The chain employs TRBV29-1 and TRBJ2-5; TRBD2 is a possible D gene (6 bases). Germline V gene sequence: CDR1 SQVTM, CDR2 ANQGSEA. V lost 6 bases and J 2 bases, leaving 25 bases between the germline ends. The CDR3 length is 17 residues. This CDR3 is CSVERGYGMSGQETQYF. In DNA, the CDR3 is TGCAGCGTCGAGAGGGGATATGGGATGAGCGGGCAAGAGACCCAGTACTTC. Using reference TRBV29-1 and TRBJ2-5 for the parts outside the CDR3, the full variable domain is SAVISQKPSRDICQRGTSLTIQCQVDSQVTMMFWYRQQPGQSLTLIATANQGSEATYESGFVIDKFPISRPNLTFSTLTVSNMSPEDSSIYLCSVERGYGMSGQETQYFGPGTRLLVL.

This clonotype came up many times. The gene calls are TRBV29-1 and TRBJ2-7, with D perhaps matching TRBD1 or TRBD2 (6 bases each). V lost 2 bases, J lost 6 bases, and 20 bases lay in between. The CDR3 is made up of 15 amino acids. CDR1 and CDR2 (germline): SQVTM, ANQGSEA. The CDR3 sequence is CSVEKGGPGMSEQYF. CDR3 coding DNA: TGCAGCGTTGAAAAGGGGGGACCAGGGATGAGCGAGCAGTACTTC.

Only a few counts were recorded for this clonotype. The chain carries TRBV28 and TRBJ2-5, with TRBD1 matching over 7 bases. Germline V CDR1 and CDR2: MDHEN, SYDVKM. V lost 1 base and J lost 2; bases outside the gene matches: 22. The CDR3 totals 21 residues. CDR3 in DNA: TGTGCCAGCAGTTTATCTATGCTCAGGGGGAAACCATTAACACTACAAGAGACCCAGTACTTC. Its protein product is CASSLSMLRGKPLTLQETQYF.